In its sample, the clone carrying this T cell receptor beta chain was seen many times. The sample is drawn from a study of glioma-infiltrating T cells. In germline, CDR1 is MGHRA, CDR2 YSYEKL. Trimming pared 1 base from V and 0 bases from J, leaving 16 bases between. The CDR3 has 17 amino acids. The iRepertoire nested amplicon-rescue multiplex PCR amplified TCR alpha and beta CDR3s from RNA. TCRdb re-called the multiplex PCR reads with MiXCR, one entry per CDR3 protein. The table lists under 130,000 distinct CDR3 sequences, under 30% of them singletons. The receptor was derived from a human donor with low-grade glioma or glioblastoma, undergoing nonglioma brain surgery, or in good health (not recorded which). Sequencing used glioma tissue, nonneoplastic brain tissue, or PBMCs (not recorded which). The rearrangement joins TRBV4-1 to TRBJ2-7; TRBD1 or TRBD2 may be the D gene (5 bases each). The CDR3 reads CASSQAAWLGTSYEQYF. The CDR3 DNA reads TGCGCCAGCAGCCAAGCCGCGTGGCTAGGGACCTCCTACGAGCAGTACTTC.